These T cell receptor beta chains were read from a single sample in a study of T cell repertoires in cytomegalovirus infection. In TCRdb, the reads were re-called with MiXCR into one record per CDR3 protein. The sample lists around 300,000 distinct CDR3 sequences, 20% to 30% occurring once. The material sequenced was PBMCs. The receptor source for this set is a human donor in good health (CMV status not recorded). Some clones in this sample may be carry-over from other donors' samples. CDR3s include the opening cysteine and the closing phenylalanine or tryptophan. The D gene is left open where the match is weak. Not all rows give a size; the values are once, few, many and, for expanded clones, a class.

D	V	size	J	CDR3	DNA
-	TRBV20-1	once	TRBJ1-1	CSAREPGDGNTEAFF	TGCAGTGCTAGAGAACCGGGGGACGGAAACACTGAAGCTTTCTTT
TRBD2	TRBV4-1	-	TRBJ2-7	CASSLGTSGRYEQYF	TGCGCCAGCAGCCTAGGGACTAGCGGTCGCTACGAGCAGTACTTC
TRBD2	TRBV7-9	few	TRBJ2-5	CASSFPLTSGQETQYF	TGTGCCAGCAGCTTCCCCCTGACTAGCGGCCAAGAGACCCAGTACTTC
-	TRBV6-1	-	TRBJ2-1	CASSDPYGLAASSYNEQFF	TGTGCCAGCAGTGATCCTTACGGGCTAGCCGCGAGCTCCTACAATGAGCAGTTCTTC
TRBD2	TRBV7-3	many	TRBJ2-1	CASSLGPAGGDEQFF	TGTGCCAGCAGCTTAGGTCCAGCGGGAGGGGATGAGCAGTTCTTC
-	TRBV19	-	TRBJ1-2	CASRKQVSLDYGYTF	TGTGCCAGTAGAAAGCAAGTTAGTCTGGACTATGGCTACACCTTC
TRBD2	TRBV7-9	many	TRBJ2-2	CASSLPRGLSTGELFF	TGTGCCAGCAGCCTGCCTCGGGGACTAAGCACCGGGGAGCTGTTTTTT
-	TRBV14	-	TRBJ2-3	CASSHSLVSSTDTQYF	TGTGCCAGCAGCCATTCCCTGGTGTCTAGCACAGATACGCAGTATTTT
-	TRBV7-3	-	TRBJ2-3	CASSSTGFSKDTQYF	TGTGCCAGCAGCTCCACGGGCTTCTCGAAAGATACGCAGTATTTT
-	TRBV28	-	TRBJ1-1	CASHPGTEAFF	TGTGCCAGCCATCCCGGCACTGAAGCTTTCTTT
-	TRBV6-2/TRBV6-3	many	TRBJ2-1	CASSYDGYNEQFF	TGTGCCAGCAGTTACGACGGGTACAATGAGCAGTTCTTC
-	TRBV20-1	few	TRBJ2-2	CSAREGSGELFF	TGCAGTGCTAGAGAGGGGTCCGGGGAGCTGTTTTTT
-	TRBV11-2	many	TRBJ2-4	CASMRSVAKNIQYF	TGTGCCAGCATGCGCAGCGTAGCCAAAAACATTCAGTACTTC
-	TRBV6-1	many	TRBJ2-3	CATMWQSRGDTQYF	TGTGCCACCATGTGGCAGTCGCGGGGAGATACGCAGTATTTT
-	TRBV20-1	-	TRBJ2-2	CSARAGNTGELFF	TGCAGTGCTAGAGCGGGGAACACCGGGGAGCTGTTTTTT
TRBD1	TRBV11-3	few	TRBJ2-1	CASSSTPSDRGNEQFF	TGTGCCAGCAGCTCAACCCCCTCGGACAGGGGTAATGAGCAGTTCTTC
-	TRBV25-1	few	TRBJ1-1	CASSEYGGFCFF	TGTGCCAGCAGTGAATATGGAGGCTTCTGTTTCTTT
-	TRBV15	few	TRBJ2-7	CATSRVRGTYEQYF	TGTGCCACCAGCAGAGTCCGCGGAACCTACGAGCAGTACTTC
-	TRBV7-4	few	TRBJ1-1	CASTLGHMNTEAFF	TGTGCCAGCACCCTTGGGCATATGAACACTGAAGCTTTCTTT
TRBD2	TRBV20-1	-	TRBJ2-2	CSAGWEGTGELFF	TGCAGTGCGGGCTGGGAGGGGACCGGGGAGCTGTTTTTT
TRBD1	TRBV5-1	-	TRBJ2-5	CASSPLGTGQETQYF	TGCGCCAGCAGCCCCCTCGGGACAGGCCAAGAGACCCAGTACTTC
-	TRBV7-8	many	TRBJ1-4	CASSLQEGATNEKLFF	TGTGCCAGCAGCTTACAGGAAGGAGCAACTAATGAAAAACTGTTTTTT
TRBD1	TRBV20-1	-	TRBJ1-2	CSATALDRAGYTF	TGCAGTGCTACTGCTCTGGACAGGGCTGGCTACACCTTC
-	TRBV7-2	many	TRBJ1-1	CASSFRRGNTEAFF	TGTGCCAGCAGCTTTAGACGGGGAAACACTGAAGCTTTCTTT
-	TRBV28	many	TRBJ1-5	CASSFGSPNNQPQHF	TGTGCCAGCAGTTTCGGCAGCCCGAACAATCAGCCCCAGCATTTT
-	TRBV24-1	few	TRBJ2-2	CATSERQVTGELFF	TGTGCCACCAGTGAGCGACAGGTCACCGGGGAGCTGTTTTTT
-	TRBV12-3/TRBV12-4	-	TRBJ1-1	CASSSPENYRRAFF	TGTGCCAGCAGCTCACCCGAGAATTACAGGCGGGCTTTCTTT
-	TRBV5-6	-	TRBJ2-7	CASSLEVVGLHPYEQYF	TGTGCCAGCAGCTTGGAAGTGGTAGGTCTACACCCCTACGAGCAGTACTTC
TRBD1	TRBV20-1	-	TRBJ2-3	CSAPRQGSTDTQYF	TGCAGTGCCCCGAGACAGGGTAGCACAGATACGCAGTATTTT
TRBD2	TRBV7-9	-	TRBJ2-3	CASSSHPSGGADTQYF	TGTGCCAGCAGCTCGCACCCTAGCGGGGGGGCAGATACGCAGTATTTT
TRBD1	TRBV6-2/TRBV6-3	few	TRBJ2-7	CASSSAGTAHEQYF	TGTGCCAGCAGTTCCGCCGGGACAGCCCACGAGCAGTACTTC
-	TRBV7-2	many	TRBJ2-1	CASSLRFRRDEQFF	TGTGCCAGCAGCCTAAGATTCCGACGCGATGAGCAGTTCTTC
-	TRBV7-8	many	TRBJ2-5	CASSLAPRGETQYF	TGTGCCAGCAGCTTGGCACCGAGGGGAGAGACCCAGTACTTC
-	TRBV28	once	TRBJ1-2	CASSLSLRGYTF	TGTGCCAGCAGTTTGAGTCTCCGAGGCTACACCTTC
-	TRBV4-1	many	TRBJ2-2	CASSQYPVAVLNTGELFF	TGCGCCAGCAGCCAATACCCCGTAGCGGTACTAAACACCGGGGAGCTGTTTTTT
-	TRBV7-2	few	TRBJ2-4	CASSTGTEGIQYF	TGTGCCAGCAGCACCGGGACCGAGGGCATTCAGTACTTC
TRBD1	TRBV7-2	many	TRBJ1-4	CASSLGTGLEKLFF	TGTGCCAGCAGCTTGGGGACAGGGTTAGAAAAACTGTTTTTT
-	TRBV7-2	few	TRBJ2-2	CASSLSSRGGTGELFF	TGTGCCAGCAGCTTAAGTTCCAGGGGCGGCACCGGGGAGCTGTTTTTT
-	TRBV7-2	many	TRBJ1-2	CASSFDSDGYTF	TGTGCCAGCAGCTTCGACAGTGATGGCTACACCTTC
-	TRBV7-8	many	TRBJ2-5	CASSLEPGRETQYF	TGTGCCAGCAGCTTAGAACCAGGGAGGGAGACCCAGTACTTC
-	TRBV7-2	few	TRBJ2-1	CASSLAYGSYNEQFF	TGTGCCAGCAGCTTAGCGTACGGGAGCTACAATGAGCAGTTCTTC
-	TRBV28	-	TRBJ1-1	CASSLKQRNTEAFF	TGTGCCAGCAGTTTAAAACAGAGAAACACTGAAGCTTTCTTT
-	TRBV7-2	many	TRBJ2-1	CASSLDFSSYNEQFF	TGTGCCAGCAGCTTAGACTTCAGCTCCTACAATGAGCAGTTCTTC
TRBD2	TRBV30	few	TRBJ2-5	CAWGLGEGETQYF	TGTGCCTGGGGACTAGGGGAAGGAGAGACCCAGTACTTC
-	TRBV20-1	few	TRBJ1-5	CSARRDRPNQPQHF	TGCAGTGCTAGAAGAGACAGACCTAATCAGCCCCAGCATTTT
-	TRBV12-3/TRBV12-4	many	TRBJ2-4	CASSLAGKNIQYF	TGTGCCAGCAGTTTAGCGGGCAAAAACATTCAGTACTTC
TRBD2	TRBV20-1	few	TRBJ2-1	CSAWTSGRINEQFF	TGCAGTGCTTGGACTAGCGGGAGAATAAATGAGCAGTTCTTC
TRBD1	TRBV12-3/TRBV12-4	few	TRBJ1-5	CASSLPIDRGRGNQPQHF	TGTGCCAGCAGTCTGCCGATTGACAGGGGGCGAGGCAATCAGCCCCAGCATTTT
TRBD2	TRBV19	-	TRBJ2-7	CASSRGLAASNYEQYF	TGTGCCAGTAGTAGGGGACTAGCGGCCTCCAATTACGAGCAGTACTTC
-	TRBV7-2	many	TRBJ2-3	CASSKTTDTQYF	TGTGCCAGCAGCAAAACCACAGATACGCAGTATTTT
TRBD1	TRBV28	few	TRBJ1-5	CASSARGPNQPQHF	TGTGCCAGCAGCGCGAGGGGGCCGAATCAGCCCCAGCATTTT
-	TRBV6-2/TRBV6-3	-	TRBJ2-7	CASKTPSGTSSYEQYF	TGTGCCAGCAAGACGCCCTCCGGGACATCTTCCTACGAGCAGTACTTC
TRBD1	TRBV28	few	TRBJ2-7	CASSLSLQGATYEQYF	TGTGCCAGCAGTTTGTCGCTACAGGGGGCCACCTACGAGCAGTACTTC